This T cell receptor (beta chain) was found in a study of blood T cell repertoires in COVID-19. In the study overall: COVID-19 samples, acute and convalescent, were from the United States, Italy and Spain. T cells, B-cell-depleted T cells, or PBMCs provided the cDNA or gDNA that served as material.

V lost 5 bases, J lost 6 bases, and 10 bases stayed unmatched. In germline, CDR1 is LNHDA, CDR2 SQIVND (reference sequence). This CDR3 is 15 amino acids long. As originally analysed: Amplification with reference gene primers provided the estimates of nucleated cell counts. Measured with immunoSEQ multiplex PCR; TCRdb has only the in-frame clones, and not every one. V and J calls and clone size follow that table, whereas D and trimming were derived from the DNA. The sample consists of some 260,000 clones, approximately 77% of them appearing once. The clonotype originates from a woman younger than 35 with acute or convalescent COVID-19. The gene calls are TRBV19 and TRBJ2-7; 10 bases align to TRBD2. Sequenced sample: peripheral blood. The CDR3 nucleotides are TGTGCCAGTAGTTGGACTAGCGGTGCCCCCTCCGAGCAGTACTTC. As protein: CASSWTSGAPSEQYF.